These T cell receptor beta chains were read from a single sample in a study of regulatory T cells in long-lasting Graves disease. MiXCR was run by TCRdb on the multiplex PCR reads, yielding one entry per CDR3 protein. The table records about 470,000 distinct CDR3 sequences, more than 12% of them present only once. These data also formed part of another study, on T cells in Graves' hyperthyroidism and ophthalmopathy.

The sample was peripheral blood mononuclear cells (PBMCs), taken at new diagnosis, from a patient treated with antithyroid drugs. Receptors were obtained from a woman in her twenties or thirties with Graves disease. Both conserved end residues are part of each CDR3. The D gene is left open where the match is weak. Size is omitted from some rows. Given values are once, few, many or a class for expanded clones.

J | size | V | D | DNA | CDR3
TRBJ1-5 | many | TRBV2 | NA | TGTGCCAGCACGGGAGATAGCAATCAGCCCCAGCATTTT | CASTGDSNQPQHF
TRBJ2-1 | many | TRBV19 | TRBD2 | TGTGCCAGTTCTAGCGGGAGCGGTTCCTACAATGAGCAGTTCTTC | CASSSGSGSYNEQFF
TRBJ2-3 | NA | TRBV7-9 | TRBD1 | TGTGCCAGCAGCTTATCTCGCGGACAGGGAACGGATACGCAGTATTTT | CASSLSRGQGTDTQYF
TRBJ2-2 | many | TRBV2 | TRBD1 | TGTGCCAGCAGATCGGCAGGGGGTTTGGCCGGGGAGCTGTTTTTT | CASRSAGGLAGELFF
TRBJ1-1 | many | TRBV20-1 | NA | TGCAGTGCTACCCGACGGACTGAAGCTTTCTTT | CSATRRTEAFF
TRBJ1-1 | many | TRBV28 | NA | TGTGCCAGCAGTCCCCAGGGATTGAGGAACACTGAAGCTTTCTTT | CASSPQGLRNTEAFF
TRBJ1-1 | many | TRBV7-9 | NA | TGTGCCAGCAGCTTACAGGGCCCGTCGGTTGAAGCTTTCTTT | CASSLQGPSVEAFF
TRBJ1-1 | many | TRBV28 | TRBD1 | TGTGCCAGCCATACAGGGGGAATCACTGAAGCTTTCTTT | CASHTGGITEAFF
TRBJ2-1 | few | TRBV4-2 | NA | TGTGCCAGCAGCCAAGTGAAGGGCAAGTCCTACAATGAGCAGTTCTTC | CASSQVKGKSYNEQFF
TRBJ2-1 | many | TRBV12-3/TRBV12-4 | TRBD2 | TGTGCCAGCTGGGGGGGAGCCCGGCGAGGGAATGAGCAGTTCTTC | CASWGGARRGNEQFF
TRBJ2-1 | many | TRBV5-5 | NA | TGTGCCAGCAGCTTAGGTCTAGGTGGGGGGAATGAGCAGTTCTTC | CASSLGLGGGNEQFF
TRBJ2-7 | NA | TRBV6-2/TRBV6-3 | NA | TGTGCCAGCAGGGGAGGAGAGGGGTCACGGGGGGAGCAGTACTTC | CASRGGEGSRGEQYF
TRBJ1-2 | many | TRBV20-1 | NA | TGCAGTGCTACCTCCGACATTGACCACGATGGCTACACCTTC | CSATSDIDHDGYTF
TRBJ1-1 | many | TRBV7-9 | NA | TGTGCCAGCAGCTTAGGGACGGACACTGAAGCTTTCTTT | CASSLGTDTEAFF
TRBJ2-1 | many | TRBV5-1 | NA | TGCGCCAGCAGCGATGACTCCTACAATGAGCAGTTCTTC | CASSDDSYNEQFF
TRBJ2-2 | NA | TRBV28 | NA | TGTGCCAGCAGTTTTACGAACACCGGGGAGCTGTTTTTT | CASSFTNTGELFF
TRBJ2-3 | many | TRBV20-1 | NA | TGCAGTGCTAGGGGGGACCGCCCCTTCGTGGGAGATACGCAGTATTTT | CSARGDRPFVGDTQYF
TRBJ2-5 | many | TRBV20-1 | NA | TGCAGTGCTCCGGCCGGATTGGGAGAGACCCAGTACTTC | CSAPAGLGETQYF